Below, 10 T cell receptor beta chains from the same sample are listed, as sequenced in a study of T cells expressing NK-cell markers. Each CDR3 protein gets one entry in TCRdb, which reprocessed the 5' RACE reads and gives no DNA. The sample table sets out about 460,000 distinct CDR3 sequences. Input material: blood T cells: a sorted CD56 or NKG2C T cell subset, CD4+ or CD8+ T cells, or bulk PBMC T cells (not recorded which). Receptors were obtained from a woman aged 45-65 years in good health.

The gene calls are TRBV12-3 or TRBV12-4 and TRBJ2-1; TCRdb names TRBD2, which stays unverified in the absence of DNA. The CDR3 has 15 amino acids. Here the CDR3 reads CASSSGSLYHSEQFF.

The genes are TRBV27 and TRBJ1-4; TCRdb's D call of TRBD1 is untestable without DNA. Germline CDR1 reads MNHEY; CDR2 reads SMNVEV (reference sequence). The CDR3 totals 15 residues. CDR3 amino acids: CASGERGRKSEKLFF.

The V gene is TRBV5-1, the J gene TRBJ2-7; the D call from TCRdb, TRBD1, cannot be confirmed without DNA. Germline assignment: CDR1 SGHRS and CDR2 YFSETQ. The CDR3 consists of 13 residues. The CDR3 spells CASSLTTAYEQYF.

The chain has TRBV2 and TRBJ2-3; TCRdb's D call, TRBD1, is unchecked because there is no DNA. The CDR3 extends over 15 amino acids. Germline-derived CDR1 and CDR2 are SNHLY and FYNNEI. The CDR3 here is CASSGQGVRTDTQYF.

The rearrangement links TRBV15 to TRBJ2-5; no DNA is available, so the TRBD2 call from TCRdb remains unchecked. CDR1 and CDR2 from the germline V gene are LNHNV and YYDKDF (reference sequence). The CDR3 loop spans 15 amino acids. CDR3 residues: CATSSRTEPLETQYF.

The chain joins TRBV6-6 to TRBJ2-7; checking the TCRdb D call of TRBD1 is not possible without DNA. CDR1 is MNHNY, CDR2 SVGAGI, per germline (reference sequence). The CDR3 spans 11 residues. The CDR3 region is CASSSETGQYF.

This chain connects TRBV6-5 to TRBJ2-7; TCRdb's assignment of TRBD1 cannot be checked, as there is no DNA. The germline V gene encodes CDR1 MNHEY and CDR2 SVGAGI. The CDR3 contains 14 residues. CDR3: CASSSPGQPYEQYF.

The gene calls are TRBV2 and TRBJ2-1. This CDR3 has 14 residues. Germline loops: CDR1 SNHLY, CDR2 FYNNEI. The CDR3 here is CASSYKSSYNEQFF. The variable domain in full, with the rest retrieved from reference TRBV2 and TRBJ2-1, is EPEVTQTPSHQVTQMGQEVILRCVPISNHLYFYWYRQILGQKVEFLVSFYNNEISEKSEIFDDQFSVERPDGSNFTLKIRSTKLEDSAMYFCASSYKSSYNEQFFGPGTRLTVL.

CDR3 sequence: CASSWQGGTGELFF. The J gene is TRBJ2-2, the V gene TRBV6-5; there is no DNA to check the TCRdb D call of TRBD2. This CDR3 is built from 14 residues. Germline CDR1 MNHEY, CDR2 SVGAGI.

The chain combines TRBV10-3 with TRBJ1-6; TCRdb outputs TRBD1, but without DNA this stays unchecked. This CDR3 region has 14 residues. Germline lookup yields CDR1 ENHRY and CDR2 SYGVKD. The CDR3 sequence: CAIRASMGAPPLHF.